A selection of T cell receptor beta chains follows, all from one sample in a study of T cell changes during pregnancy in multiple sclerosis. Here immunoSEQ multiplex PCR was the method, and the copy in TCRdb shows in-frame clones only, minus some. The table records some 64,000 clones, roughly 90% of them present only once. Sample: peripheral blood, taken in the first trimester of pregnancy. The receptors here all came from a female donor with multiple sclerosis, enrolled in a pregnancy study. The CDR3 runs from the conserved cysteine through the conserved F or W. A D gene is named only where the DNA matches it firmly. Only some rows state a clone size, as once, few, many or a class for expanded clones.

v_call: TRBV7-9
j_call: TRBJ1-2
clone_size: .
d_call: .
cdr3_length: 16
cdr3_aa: CASSLDITADDDGYTF
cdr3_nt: TGTGCCAGCAGCTTAGATATTACAGCGGACGATGATGGCTACACCTTC

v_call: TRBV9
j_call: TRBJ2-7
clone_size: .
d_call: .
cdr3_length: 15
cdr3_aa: CASSARPSIAYEQYF
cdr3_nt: TGTGCCAGCAGCGCCCGCCCCAGTATCGCCTACGAGCAGTACTTC

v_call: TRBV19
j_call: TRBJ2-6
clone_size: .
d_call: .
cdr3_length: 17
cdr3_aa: CASSMGGASSGANVLTF
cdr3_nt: TGTGCCAGTAGTATGGGCGGGGCGAGCTCTGGGGCCAACGTCCTGACTTTC

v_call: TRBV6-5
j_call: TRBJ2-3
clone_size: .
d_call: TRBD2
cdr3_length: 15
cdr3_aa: CASSFRLADTDTQYF
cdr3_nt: TGTGCCAGCAGTTTTAGACTAGCGGACACAGATACGCAGTATTTT

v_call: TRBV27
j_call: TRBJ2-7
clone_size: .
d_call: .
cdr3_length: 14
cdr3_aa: CASRSLDRSYEQYF
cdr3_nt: TGTGCCAGCAGATCTTTAGACAGAAGCTACGAGCAGTACTTC

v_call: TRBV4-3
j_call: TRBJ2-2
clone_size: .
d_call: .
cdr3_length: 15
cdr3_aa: CASSQESGAGGELFF
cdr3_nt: TGCGCCAGCAGCCAAGAATCGGGAGCCGGCGGGGAGCTGTTTTTT

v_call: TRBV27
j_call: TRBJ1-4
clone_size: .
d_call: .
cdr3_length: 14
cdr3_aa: CASGSQLFNEKLFF
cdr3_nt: TGTGCCAGCGGATCACAGCTATTTAATGAAAAACTGTTTTTT

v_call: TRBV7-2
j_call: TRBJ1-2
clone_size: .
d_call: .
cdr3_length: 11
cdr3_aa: CASTSGMGYTF
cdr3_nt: TGTGCCAGCACCTCAGGGATGGGCTACACCTTC

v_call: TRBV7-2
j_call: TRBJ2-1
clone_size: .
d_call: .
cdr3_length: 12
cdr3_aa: CASSLERNEQFF
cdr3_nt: TGTGCCAGCAGCTTAGAACGGAATGAGCAGTTCTTC

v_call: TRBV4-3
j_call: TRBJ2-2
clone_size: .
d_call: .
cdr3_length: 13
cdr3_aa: CASSQALTGELFF
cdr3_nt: TGCGCCAGCAGCCAAGCGCTAACCGGGGAGCTGTTTTTT

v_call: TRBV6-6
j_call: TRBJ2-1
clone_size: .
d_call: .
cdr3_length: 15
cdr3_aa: CASRQGQTLSNEQFF
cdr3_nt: TGTGCCAGCAGACAAGGACAGACCCTCTCCAATGAGCAGTTCTTC

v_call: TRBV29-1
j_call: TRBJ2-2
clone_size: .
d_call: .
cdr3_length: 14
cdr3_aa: CSVVSGAITGELFF
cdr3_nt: TGCAGCGTTGTTTCCGGAGCTATCACCGGGGAGCTGTTTTTT

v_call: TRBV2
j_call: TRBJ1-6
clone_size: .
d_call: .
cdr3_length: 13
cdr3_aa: CASRDRQASPLHF
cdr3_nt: TGTGCCAGCAGGGACAGACAGGCCTCACCCCTCCACTTT

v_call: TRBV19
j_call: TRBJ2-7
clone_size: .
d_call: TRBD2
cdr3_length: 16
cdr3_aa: CASSKTGTSGYYEQYF
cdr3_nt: TGTGCCAGTAGTAAGACCGGGACTAGCGGATACTACGAGCAGTACTTC

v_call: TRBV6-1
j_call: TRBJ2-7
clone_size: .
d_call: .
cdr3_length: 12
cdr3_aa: CASIHLPNEQYF
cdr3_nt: TGTGCCAGCATACACCTCCCCAACGAGCAGTACTTC

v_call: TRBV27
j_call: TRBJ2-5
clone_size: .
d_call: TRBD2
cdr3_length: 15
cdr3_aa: CASSELAGVQETQYF
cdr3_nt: TGTGCCAGCAGTGAGTTAGCGGGAGTACAAGAGACCCAGTACTTC

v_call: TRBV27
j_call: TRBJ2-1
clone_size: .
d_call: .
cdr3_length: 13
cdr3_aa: CASSEDRYNEQFF
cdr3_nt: TGTGCCAGCAGTGAGGACAGATACAATGAGCAGTTCTTC

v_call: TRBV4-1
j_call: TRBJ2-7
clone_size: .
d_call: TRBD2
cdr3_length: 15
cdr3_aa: CASSQDGLASYEQYF
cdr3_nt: TGCGCCAGCAGCCAAGATGGACTAGCGTCCTACGAGCAGTACTTC

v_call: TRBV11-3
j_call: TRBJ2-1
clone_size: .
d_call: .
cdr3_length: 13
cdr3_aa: CASSLDRDREQFF
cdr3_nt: TGTGCCAGCAGCTTAGACAGGGATCGAGAGCAGTTCTTC

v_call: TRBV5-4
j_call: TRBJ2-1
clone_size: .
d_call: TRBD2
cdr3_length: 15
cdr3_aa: CASSQRTSGSNEQFF
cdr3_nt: TGTGCCAGCAGCCAACGGACTAGCGGGAGCAATGAGCAGTTCTTC

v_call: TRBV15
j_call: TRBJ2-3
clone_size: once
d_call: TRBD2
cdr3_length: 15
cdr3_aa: CATSFTSGGGDTQYF
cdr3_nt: TGTGCCACCAGCTTTACTAGCGGGGGAGGAGATACGCAGTATTTT

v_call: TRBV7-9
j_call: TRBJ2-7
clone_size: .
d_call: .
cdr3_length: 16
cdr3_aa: CASSAPGASSSYEQYF
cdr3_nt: TGTGCCAGCAGCGCGCCTGGGGCATCCAGCTCCTACGAGCAGTACTTC

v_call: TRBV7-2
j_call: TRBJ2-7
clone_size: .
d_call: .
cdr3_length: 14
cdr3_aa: CASSHSPAGREQYF
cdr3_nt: TGTGCCAGCAGTCATAGCCCGGCGGGGCGCGAGCAGTACTTC

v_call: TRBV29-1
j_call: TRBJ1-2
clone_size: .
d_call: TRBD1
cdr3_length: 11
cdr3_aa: CSVAPGQGSDF
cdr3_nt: TGCAGCGTTGCCCCGGGACAGGGGTCTGACTTC

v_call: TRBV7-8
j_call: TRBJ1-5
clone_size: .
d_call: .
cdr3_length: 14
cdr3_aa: CASSLAQGGQPQHF
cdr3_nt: TGTGCCAGCAGCTTAGCACAGGGCGGTCAGCCCCAGCATTTT

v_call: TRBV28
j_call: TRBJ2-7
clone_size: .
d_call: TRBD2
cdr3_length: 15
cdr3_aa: CASSFGTSVSYEQYF
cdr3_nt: TGTGCCAGCAGTTTTGGGACTAGCGTTTCCTACGAGCAGTACTTC

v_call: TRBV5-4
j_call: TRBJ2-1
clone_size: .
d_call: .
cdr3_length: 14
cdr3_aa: CASSLFGTPNEQFF
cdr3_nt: TGTGCCAGCAGCTTGTTCGGGACACCTAATGAGCAGTTCTTC

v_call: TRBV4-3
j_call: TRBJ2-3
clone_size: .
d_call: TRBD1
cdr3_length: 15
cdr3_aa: CASSPDDRGTDTQYF
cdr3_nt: TGCGCCAGCAGCCCGGATGACAGGGGAACAGATACGCAGTATTTT

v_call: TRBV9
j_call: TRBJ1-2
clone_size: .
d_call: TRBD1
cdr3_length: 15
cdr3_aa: CASSDRDRGVNGYTF
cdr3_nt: TGTGCCAGCAGCGACCGGGACAGGGGGGTGAATGGCTACACCTTC